This record concerns one T cell receptor beta chain sequence. This sample is part of a study of blood T cell repertoires in COVID-19. Overall study context: Researchers got acute and convalescent COVID-19 samples from the United States, Italy and Spain. T cells, B-cell-depleted T cells, or PBMCs supplied cDNA or gDNA.

Original handling: Estimates of nucleated cell counts were drawn from the amplification of reference gene primers. Libraries were prepared by immunoSEQ multiplex PCR; TCRdb keeps only in-frame clonotypes and omits some of them. For V, J and clone size, that table is used; D and trimming come from the DNA. The table shows just over 90,000 clones, with about 80% occurring only once. Germline loops: CDR1 SGHDT, CDR2 YYEEEE. The CDR3 has 16 residues. With 4 bases clipped from V and 3 bases from J, the junction kept 7 bases outside the gene matches. Sequenced sample: peripheral blood. V and J are TRBV5-6 and TRBJ2-7; TRBD2 aligns across 13 bases. This clonotype was obtained from a man between 65 and 80 years old with acute or convalescent COVID-19. This chain's CDR3 is CASSLQTSGRFYEQYF. CDR3 DNA: TGTGCCAGCAGCCTTCAGACTAGCGGGAGGTTCTACGAGCAGTACTTC.